This T cell receptor beta chain was observed in a study of blood T cell repertoires in COVID-19. For the study at large: T cells, B-cell-depleted T cells, or PBMCs provided the cDNA or gDNA that served as material.

Germline lookup yields CDR1 MNHNS and CDR2 SASEGT. The CDR3 spans 15 residues. With V trimmed by 1 base and J by 2 bases, 3 bases remained unmatched. Some clones are missing from TCRdb's copy, which holds only in-frame ones; the method was immunoSEQ multiplex PCR. The sample holds 150,000 to 200,000 clones, 81% seen once. In its sample, this clone was seen once. The TCR comes from a woman older than 75 with COVID-19, enrolled during active disease. The sample comprised peripheral blood. J is TRBJ2-7 and V is TRBV6-1; 9 bases line up with TRBD1. The CDR3 nucleotides read TGTGCCAGCAGTGAAGGACAGGGGGTCCCCTACGAGCAGTACTTC. This encodes CASSEGQGVPYEQYF.